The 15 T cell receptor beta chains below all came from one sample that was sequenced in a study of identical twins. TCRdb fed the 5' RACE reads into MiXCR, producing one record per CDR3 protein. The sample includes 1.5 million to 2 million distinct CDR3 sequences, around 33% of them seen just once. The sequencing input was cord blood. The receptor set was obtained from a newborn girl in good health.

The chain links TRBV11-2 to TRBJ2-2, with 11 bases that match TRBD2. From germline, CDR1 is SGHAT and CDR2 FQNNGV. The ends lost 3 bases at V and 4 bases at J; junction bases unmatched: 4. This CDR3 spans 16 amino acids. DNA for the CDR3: TGTGCCAGCAGCTTCTTGACTAGCGGGACCACCGGGGAGCTGTTTTTT. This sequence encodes CASSFLTSGTTGELFF.

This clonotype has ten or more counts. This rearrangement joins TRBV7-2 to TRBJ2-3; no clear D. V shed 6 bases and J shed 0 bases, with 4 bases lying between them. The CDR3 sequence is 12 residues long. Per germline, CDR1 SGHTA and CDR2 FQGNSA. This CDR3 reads CASRLSTDTQYF. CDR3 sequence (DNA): TGTGCCAGCAGGCTTAGCACAGATACGCAGTATTTT.

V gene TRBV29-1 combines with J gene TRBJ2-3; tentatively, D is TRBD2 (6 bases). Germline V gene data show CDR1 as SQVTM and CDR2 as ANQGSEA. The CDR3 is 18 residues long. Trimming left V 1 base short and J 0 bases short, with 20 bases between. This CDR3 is CSVEGDSSHLFSTDTQYF. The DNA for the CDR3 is TGCAGCGTTGAAGGGGACTCGTCCCATTTATTTAGCACAGATACGCAGTATTTT.

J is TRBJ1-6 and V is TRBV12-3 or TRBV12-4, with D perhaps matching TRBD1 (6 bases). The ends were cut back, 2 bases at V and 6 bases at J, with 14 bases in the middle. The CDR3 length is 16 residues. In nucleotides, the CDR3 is TGTGCCAGCAGTTTATTTCGGGGGGCGCGTAATTCACCCCTCCACTTT. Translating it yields CASSLFRGARNSPLHF.

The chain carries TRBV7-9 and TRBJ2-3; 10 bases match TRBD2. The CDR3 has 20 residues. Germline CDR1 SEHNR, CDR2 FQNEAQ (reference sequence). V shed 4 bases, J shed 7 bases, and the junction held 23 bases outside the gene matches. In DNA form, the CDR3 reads TGTGCCAGCAGCTCAACCCTCCTAGCGGGAGCAAAGCAAGGCGGGAATACGCAGTATTTT. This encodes CASSSTLLAGAKQGGNTQYF.

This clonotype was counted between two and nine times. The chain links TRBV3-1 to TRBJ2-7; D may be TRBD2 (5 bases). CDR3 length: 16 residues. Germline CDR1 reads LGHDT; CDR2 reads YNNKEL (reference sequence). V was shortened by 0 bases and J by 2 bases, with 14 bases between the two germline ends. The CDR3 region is CASSQDWSSGPYEQYF. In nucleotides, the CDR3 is TGTGCCAGCAGCCAAGATTGGTCCAGCGGACCCTACGAGCAGTACTTC.

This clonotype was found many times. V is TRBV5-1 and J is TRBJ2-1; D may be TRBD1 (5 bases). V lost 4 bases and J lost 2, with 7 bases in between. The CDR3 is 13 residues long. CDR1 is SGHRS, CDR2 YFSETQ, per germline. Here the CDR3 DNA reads TGCGCCAGCAGCAGACAGCCCTACAATGAGCAGTTCTTC. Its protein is CASSRQPYNEQFF.

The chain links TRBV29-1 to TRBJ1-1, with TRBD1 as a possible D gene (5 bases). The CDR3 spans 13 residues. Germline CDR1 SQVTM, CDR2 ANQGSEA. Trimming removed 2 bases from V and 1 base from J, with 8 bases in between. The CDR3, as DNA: TGCAGCGTTGAATCAGGGACGAACACTGAAGCTTTCTTT. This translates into CSVESGTNTEAFF.

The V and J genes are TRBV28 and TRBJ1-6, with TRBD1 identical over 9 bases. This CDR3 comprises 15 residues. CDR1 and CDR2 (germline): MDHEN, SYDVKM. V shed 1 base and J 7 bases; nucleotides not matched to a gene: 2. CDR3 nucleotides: TGTGCCAGCAGTTTATCCGGGACAGGGAATTCACCCCTCCACTTT. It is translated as CASSLSGTGNSPLHF.

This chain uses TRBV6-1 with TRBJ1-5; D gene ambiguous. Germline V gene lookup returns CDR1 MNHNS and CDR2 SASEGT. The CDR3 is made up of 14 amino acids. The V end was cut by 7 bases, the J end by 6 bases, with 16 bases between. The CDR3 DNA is TGTGCCAGCATAGAGGGAAGCCGGGGTCAGCCCCAGCATTTT. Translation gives CASIEGSRGQPQHF.

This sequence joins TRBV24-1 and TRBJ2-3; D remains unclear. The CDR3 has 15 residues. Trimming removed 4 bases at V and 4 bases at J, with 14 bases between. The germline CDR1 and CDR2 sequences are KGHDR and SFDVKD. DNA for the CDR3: TGTGCCACCAGTGAAACGGGCAATTCAGCAGATACGCAGTATTTT. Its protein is CATSETGNSADTQYF.

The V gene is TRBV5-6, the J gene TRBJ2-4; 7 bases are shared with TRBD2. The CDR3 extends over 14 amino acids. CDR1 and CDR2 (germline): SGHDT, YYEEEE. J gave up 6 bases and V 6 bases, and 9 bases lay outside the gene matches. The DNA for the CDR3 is TGTGCCAGCACCACGGGGACTATCCCAAACATTCAGTACTTC. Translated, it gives CASTTGTIPNIQYF.

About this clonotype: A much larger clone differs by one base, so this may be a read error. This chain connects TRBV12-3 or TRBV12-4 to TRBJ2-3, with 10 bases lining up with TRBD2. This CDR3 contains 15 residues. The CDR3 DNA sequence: TGTGCCAGCAGTGTACTAGCGGGGTCCACAGATGCGCAGTATTTT. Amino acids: CASSVLAGSTDAQYF.

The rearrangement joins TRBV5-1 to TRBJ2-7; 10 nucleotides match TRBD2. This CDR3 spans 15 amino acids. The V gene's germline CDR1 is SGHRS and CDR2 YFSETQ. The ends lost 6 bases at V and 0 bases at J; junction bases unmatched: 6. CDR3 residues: CASKPLAGFSYEQYF. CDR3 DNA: TGCGCCAGCAAACCACTAGCGGGGTTCTCCTACGAGCAGTACTTC.

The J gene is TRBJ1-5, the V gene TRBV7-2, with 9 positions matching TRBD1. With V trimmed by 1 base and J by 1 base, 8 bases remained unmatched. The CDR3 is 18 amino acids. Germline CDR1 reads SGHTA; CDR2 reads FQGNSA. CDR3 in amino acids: CASSLVRLTGGSNQPQHF. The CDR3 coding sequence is TGTGCCAGCAGCTTAGTGAGGCTCACAGGGGGCAGCAATCAGCCCCAGCATTTT.